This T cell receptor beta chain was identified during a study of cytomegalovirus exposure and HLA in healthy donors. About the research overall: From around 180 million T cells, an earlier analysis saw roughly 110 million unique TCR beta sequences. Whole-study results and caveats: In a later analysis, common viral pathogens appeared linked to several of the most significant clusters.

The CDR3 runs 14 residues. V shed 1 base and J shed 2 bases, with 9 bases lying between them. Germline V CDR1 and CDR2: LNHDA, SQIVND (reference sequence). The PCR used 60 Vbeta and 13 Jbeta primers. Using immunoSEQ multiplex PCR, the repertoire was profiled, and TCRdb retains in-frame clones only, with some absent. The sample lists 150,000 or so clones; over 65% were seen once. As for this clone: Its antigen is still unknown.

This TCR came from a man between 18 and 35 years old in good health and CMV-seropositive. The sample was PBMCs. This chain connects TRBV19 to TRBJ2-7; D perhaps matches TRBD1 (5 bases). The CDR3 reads CASSIGAGTYEQYF. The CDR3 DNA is TGTGCCAGTAGTATAGGAGCAGGGACCTACGAGCAGTACTTC.